These 17 T cell receptor beta chains came from one sample sequenced in a study of blood T cell repertoires in COVID-19 (dated by TCRdb to the early 2020s). Preparation of the library involved the immunoSEQ multiplex PCR assay. TCRdb stores this immuneACCESS table with in-frame sequences only. Part of the clones is absent; in the studies checked, under half of the shortfall reflects unresolved V genes, and no reason is known for the rest. Across this sample there are about 53,000 clones, with roughly 82% seen only once. Jointly, the top ten make up about 2.9% of the sample. Sample: peripheral blood. Receptors originate from a woman aged 55-75 years with acute or convalescent COVID-19.

This clone was counted a single time. The genes are TRBV6-5 and TRBJ2-3; 9 bases map to TRBD2. There are 15 residues in the CDR3. Trimming at V came to 5 bases and at J to 3 bases, leaving 6 bases not matched to a gene. In germline, CDR1 is MNHEY, CDR2 SVGAGI. The CDR3 DNA reads TGTGCCAGCAGTCGCCAAGCGGGAGGTACAGATACGCAGTATTTT. It yields the protein CASSRQAGGTDTQYF.

The genes are TRBV6-5 and TRBJ1-5; D is perhaps TRBD1 (6 bases). CDR3 length equals 14 residues. The germline CDR1 and CDR2 sequences are MNHEY and SVGAGI. With 6 bases removed from V and 4 bases from J, the gap between germline ends came to 13 bases. The CDR3 coding sequence is TGTGCCAGCAGCAATAGGGACAATAATCAGCCCCAGCATTTT. As protein: CASSNRDNNQPQHF.

The chain combines TRBV7-3 with TRBJ2-7; D is possibly TRBD1 (5 bases). Germline V CDR1 and CDR2: SGHTA, FQGTGA. This CDR3 comprises 15 residues. Trimming removed 0 bases at V and 5 bases at J, with 14 bases between. CDR3 coding DNA: TGTGCCAGCAGCTTAACAGGGGCAATTGAGAACGAGCAGTACTTC. Encoded protein: CASSLTGAIENEQYF.

V usage is TRBV11-3 and J usage is TRBJ2-3; 10 bases fit TRBD1. Germline CDR1 is SGHNT and CDR2 is YENEEA. V lost 1 base, J lost 4 bases, and 5 bases stayed unmatched. The CDR3 runs 16 residues. CDR3 coding DNA: TGTGCCAGCAGCTTAGGCGGCGGGACAGGGGCAGATACGCAGTATTTT. It encodes CASSLGGGTGADTQYF. Using reference TRBV11-3 and TRBJ2-3 for the parts outside the CDR3, the full variable domain is EAGVVQSPRYKIIEKKQPVAFWCNPISGHNTLYWYLQNLGQGPELLIRYENEEAVDDSQLPKDRFSAERLKGVDSTLKIQPAELGDSAVYLCASSLGGGTGADTQYFGPGTRLTVL.

This chain links TRBV13 with TRBJ2-3; TRBD1 agrees at 7 bases. V lost 4 bases, J lost 0 bases, and 7 bases stayed unmatched. Germline V lookup: CDR1 PRHDT, CDR2 FYEKMQ (reference sequence). CDR3 length: 16 amino acids. The CDR3 bases are TGTGCCAGCAGCTCTTCCGGGACAGCTAGCACAGATACGCAGTATTTT. Encoded protein: CASSSSGTASTDTQYF.

This chain uses TRBV28 with TRBJ2-7, with 7 nucleotides matching TRBD2. With V trimmed by 6 bases and J by 0 bases, 11 bases remained unmatched. The CDR3 extends over 16 amino acids. CDR1 is MDHEN and CDR2 is SYDVKM in the germline V gene. The CDR3 loop reads CASSLGGGYSSYEQYF. CDR3 coding DNA: TGTGCCAGCAGCCTCGGGGGAGGGTACAGCTCCTACGAGCAGTACTTC.

About this clone itself: A read error may account for a junction end that differs from germline. This chain uses TRBV11-1 with TRBJ2-7; D is possibly TRBD2 (7 bases). The CDR3 covers 15 residues. CDR1 and CDR2 from the germline V gene are SGHAT and FQDESV (reference sequence). CDR3 protein: CASSLAGGGELEKYF. CDR3 nucleotides: TGTGCCAGCAGCTTAGCTGGGGGGGGCGAGCTCGAGAAGTACTTC.

The chain combines TRBV28 with TRBJ2-5, with TRBD1 as a possible D gene (6 bases). This CDR3 is built from 11 residues. CDR1 and CDR2 (germline): MDHEN, SYDVKM. CDR3 in amino acids: CASARGETQYF. CDR3 nucleotide sequence: TGTGCTTCAGCCAGGGGAGAGACCCAGTACTTC.

The chain couples TRBV19 to TRBJ1-5; 8 positions agree with TRBD1. The V gene end was trimmed by 4 bases and the J gene end by 3 bases; junction bases not matched to a gene: 2. This CDR3 has 14 amino acids. The germline gives CDR1 LNHDA, CDR2 SQIVND (reference sequence). In DNA form, the CDR3 reads TGTGCCAGTAGTAGGGACAGGTACAATCAGCCCCAGCATTTT. Amino acids: CASSRDRYNQPQHF.

This chain joins TRBV3-1 (or the pseudogene TRBV3-2) and TRBJ2-2; TRBD2 aligns across 14 bases. Per the germline V gene, CDR1 is LGHDT and CDR2 is YNNKEL (reference sequence). V lost 1 base, J lost 8 bases, and 3 bases stayed unmatched. This CDR3 comprises 16 residues. This CDR3 is CASSQGTSGRLGELFF. CDR3 nucleotide sequence: TGTGCCAGCAGCCAAGGGACTAGCGGGAGGCTAGGGGAGCTGTTTTTT.

The chain combines TRBV5-6 with TRBJ2-1, with 7 bases identical to TRBD2. Per the germline V gene, CDR1 is SGHDT and CDR2 is YYEEEE. The CDR3 consists of 17 residues. V was clipped by 7 bases and J by 7 bases; unmatched bases: 20. The CDR3 protein is CASYLSEPASGWNEQFF. As DNA, the CDR3 is TGTGCCAGCTATCTCTCAGAGCCGGCTAGCGGCTGGAATGAGCAGTTCTTC.

This chain joins TRBV18 and TRBJ1-1; TRBD1 might be the D (6 bases). The V end was cut by 6 bases, the J end by 5 bases, with 16 bases between. CDR3 length equals 14 residues. Germline lookup yields CDR1 KGHSH and CDR2 LQKENI. The CDR3 nucleotides are TGTGCCAGCTCGGGGGGGCGCGAATGGACTGAAGCTTTCTTT. It encodes CASSGGREWTEAFF.

This sequence joins TRBV3-1 (or the pseudogene TRBV3-2) and TRBJ1-2, with TRBD1 matching 7 bases. V was pared by 1 base and J by 0 bases, with 5 bases of the junction left unmatched. CDR1 LGHDT and CDR2 YNNKEL come from the germline V gene (reference sequence). CDR3 size: 16 residues. The chain's CDR3 is CASSQGGQRANYGYTF. The CDR3 coding sequence is TGTGCCAGCAGCCAAGGGGGACAGAGAGCTAACTATGGCTACACCTTC.

The V call is TRBV7-9, the J call TRBJ2-5; 7 bases line up with TRBD1. The junction had 3 bases not matched to a gene; V was cut back by 5 bases and J by 6 bases. CDR1 is SEHNR, CDR2 FQNEAQ, per germline (reference sequence). The length of the CDR3 is 12 residues. CDR3 bases: TGTGCCAGCAGCCCAGGGGGAAAGACCCAGTACTTC. Translating gives CASSPGGKTQYF.

The genes are TRBV6-5 and TRBJ1-6; 10 bases map to TRBD1. Germline CDR1 reads MNHEY; CDR2 reads SVGAGI. Losses at the gene ends were 5 bases for V and 10 bases for J; bases not matched to a gene: 8. The CDR3 has 15 amino acids. The CDR3 loop is CASSLNGQGVSPLHF. The DNA of the CDR3 is TGTGCCAGCAGTCTTAACGGACAGGGGGTCTCACCCCTCCACTTT.

The chain uses TRBV19 and TRBJ1-1; the D gene is possibly TRBD1 (5 bases). This CDR3 contains 16 residues. Germline V gene sequence: CDR1 LNHDA, CDR2 SQIVND (reference sequence). V lost 10 bases to trimming and J lost 0 bases, with 21 bases between them. The CDR3 sequence: CATKSRVMGMNTEAFF. In nucleotides, the CDR3 is TGTGCCACCAAATCCAGGGTCATGGGGATGAACACTGAAGCTTTCTTT.

The chain carries TRBV7-2 and TRBJ1-1, with 9 bases aligning to TRBD1. Per the germline V gene, CDR1 is SGHTA and CDR2 is FQGNSA. V shed 6 bases and J 7 bases; nucleotides not matched to a gene: 12. This CDR3 has 15 amino acids. The CDR3 bases are TGTGCCAGCAGAAAAAGGGGGGGACAGGGACTTGAAGCTTTCTTT. It codes for CASRKRGGQGLEAFF.